This TCR beta chain originates from a study of CD8+ T cells in alopecia areata. Looking at the study overall: It was 6 to 18 months of tofacitinib, and then there were 6 months off drug.

Researchers gathered lesional scalp punch biopsies and peripheral blood from patients with alopecia areata. Study outcomes and limitations: Clonality in lesional scalp, especially alopecia totalis/universalis, exceeded that of normal scalp. There were also resident alphabeta T cells of normal skin sequenced in scalp samples.

As regards this clone: Its antigen is not identified.

Trimming left V 5 bases short and J 0 bases short, with 10 bases between. Germline loops: CDR1 SEHNR, CDR2 FQNEAQ (reference sequence). The CDR3 length is 14 residues. It was cDNA, reverse transcribed from extracted RNA, that served as the sequencing template. The repertoire was sequenced with immunoSEQ multiplex PCR; TCRdb's copy has only in-frame clones and lacks some. The sample contains 140,000 to 150,000 clones, around 87% of which appear only once. The starting material was CD8+ T cells sorted from blood, obtained at week 0. This receptor was taken from a human donor with alopecia areata. V usage is TRBV7-9 and J usage is TRBJ1-1; D uncertain. The CDR3 DNA reads TGTGCCAGCAGCCCCGGGCAGCTGAACACTGAAGCTTTCTTT. Its translation: CASSPGQLNTEAFF.